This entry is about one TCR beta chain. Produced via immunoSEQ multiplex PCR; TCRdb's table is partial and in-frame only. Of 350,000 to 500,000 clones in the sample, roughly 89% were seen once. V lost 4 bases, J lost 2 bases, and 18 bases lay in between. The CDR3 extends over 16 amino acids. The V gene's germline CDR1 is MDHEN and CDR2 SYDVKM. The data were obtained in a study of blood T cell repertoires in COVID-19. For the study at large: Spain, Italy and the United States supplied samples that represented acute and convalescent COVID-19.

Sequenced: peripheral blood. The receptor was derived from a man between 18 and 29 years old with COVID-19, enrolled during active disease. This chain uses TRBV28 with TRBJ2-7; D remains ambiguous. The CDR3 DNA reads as TGTGCCAGCAGTTACCCCCTGTCCAATCCTACCTACGAGCAGTACTTC. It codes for CASSYPLSNPTYEQYF.